Listed here are 23 T cell receptor beta chains from one sample, sequenced in a study of regulatory T cells in long-lasting Graves disease listed by TCRdb under 2021. The time point label of this sample denotes: newly diagnosed GD, antithyroid drugs for less than 3 months. For both TCR sequencing and RNA sequencing, RNA was extracted from PBMCs using TRIzol. Library preparation was by multiplex PCR. The data were produced on an Illumina HiSeq 4000. iRepertoire HTBI primers and Arm-PCR amplification of CDR3 regions were used to construct TCR beta libraries. TCRdb redid the processing of the public reads, applying fastp at Q25 and MiXCR, and retained in-frame beta chains. Duplicate CDR3 protein sequences are folded into a single record with the most common DNA and genes. Present in this sample are 580,000 or so distinct CDR3 sequences, 16% of which were seen just once. Approximately 12% of the sample belongs to the ten largest clones.

The data were also submitted as part of a second study, on T cells in Graves' hyperthyroidism and ophthalmopathy.

The source was peripheral blood mononuclear cells (PBMCs), collected at new diagnosis, from a patient treated with antithyroid drugs. The source of these receptors is a man younger than 35 with Graves disease. Donor details come from another sample of the same person, matched by shared clones.

This clonotype was picked up many times. The J gene is TRBJ2-7, the V gene TRBV30; TRBD2 is a possible D gene (6 bases). The V gene lost 1 base and the J gene lost 4 bases, with 14 bases spanning the gap. The CDR3 consists of 14 residues. The germline V gene has CDR1 GTSNPN and CDR2 SVGIG (reference sequence). The DNA of the CDR3 is TGTGCCTGGAGTGCCACCTCGGGGGAATACGAGCAGTACTTC. It yields the protein CAWSATSGEYEQYF.

Comment on this clonotype: A much larger clone differs from this one at a single base, so this may be a read error. The chain employs TRBV6-4 and TRBJ1-1, with 9 bases aligning to TRBD1. With 6 bases clipped from V and 4 bases from J, the junction kept 3 bases outside the gene matches. This CDR3 contains 13 residues. Per germline, CDR1 MRHNA and CDR2 SNTAGT. CDR3 DNA sequence: TGTGCCAGCAGGGAGACAGGGGGCACTGAAGCTTTCTTT. Amino acids: CASRETGGTEAFF.

At least ten counts were recorded for this clonotype. The chain has TRBV3-1 and TRBJ1-2; no firm D call. Germline V gene lookup returns CDR1 LGHDT and CDR2 YNNKEL (reference sequence). This CDR3 region has 12 residues. Trimming took 6 bases from V and 3 from J, leaving 8 bases between them. The CDR3, as DNA: TGTGCCAGCAGTGAGACTGACTATGGCTACACCTTC. The encoded protein is CASSETDYGYTF.

This clonotype was found many times. The chain recombines TRBV27 with TRBJ2-3, with 7 bases matching TRBD2. After removal of 0 bases from V and 5 bases from J, the junction contained 8 bases not matched to a gene. Germline V gene lookup returns CDR1 MNHEY and CDR2 SMNVEV (reference sequence). The CDR3 totals 16 residues. The CDR3 loop is CASSLSGAVAGDTQYF. DNA for the CDR3: TGTGCCAGCAGTTTATCAGGGGCGGTAGCGGGAGATACGCAGTATTTT.

In regard to this clonotype: One base away lies a much larger clone, so this may be a sequencing read error. The rearrangement links TRBV19 to TRBJ2-1, with TRBD2 matching 13 bases. CDR1 and CDR2 (germline): LNHDA, SQIVND (reference sequence). The CDR3 runs to 18 residues. V lost 3 bases, J lost 9 bases, and 14 bases stayed unmatched. The CDR3 region has the DNA TGTGCCAGTAGTATTGGCTTCTTGGGACTAGCGGGAATAGGTGAGCAGTTCTTC. Translation gives CASSIGFLGLAGIGEQFF.

The rearrangement joins TRBV7-6 to TRBJ2-5; 13 bases are shared with TRBD2. The CDR3 totals 16 residues. Germline V gives CDR1 SGHVS, CDR2 FNYEAQ. Trimming removed 3 bases from V and 5 bases from J; junction bases left unmatched: 6. This CDR3 reads CASSFMGLAGRETQYF. The CDR3 DNA is TGTGCCAGCAGCTTCATGGGACTAGCGGGACGGGAGACCCAGTACTTC.

V and J are TRBV20-1 and TRBJ1-5; no firm D call. CDR1 is DFQATT, CDR2 SNEGSKA, per germline (reference sequence). V lost 3 bases and J 3 bases, leaving 9 bases between the germline ends. The CDR3 runs to 13 residues. The CDR3 bases are TGCAGTGCTAGCCCGGACGTCAATCAGCCCCAGCATTTT. Its translation is CSASPDVNQPQHF.

This clonotype has at least ten counts. The V gene is TRBV10-3, the J gene TRBJ2-1; D might be TRBD2 (6 bases). The CDR3 is made up of 14 amino acids. Trimming shortened V by 7 bases and J by 3 bases, and 13 bases separated the two germline ends. Per the germline V gene, CDR1 is ENHRY and CDR2 is SYGVKD. As DNA, the CDR3 is TGTGCCATCAAGCTCGGCGGGGACTACAATGAGCAGTTCTTC. Translated: CAIKLGGDYNEQFF.

The chain is built from TRBV27 and TRBJ1-1, with TRBD1 as a possible D gene (5 bases). The V gene's germline CDR1 is MNHEY and CDR2 SMNVEV (reference sequence). V lost 4 bases and J 5 bases, leaving 11 bases between the germline ends. The CDR3 runs to 13 residues. In DNA, the CDR3 is TGTGCCAGCAGTTCGAACGGGGCGACTGAAGCTTTCTTT. Translation gives CASSSNGATEAFF.

This clonotype came up many times. This rearrangement joins TRBV27 to TRBJ1-6, with D uncertain. Trimming cost V 3 bases and J 10 bases, with 7 bases left between them. This CDR3 comprises 12 residues. CDR1 MNHEY and CDR2 SMNVEV come from the germline V gene (reference sequence). The CDR3 region has the DNA TGTGCCAGCAGTTTGGTGGGATCACCCCTCCACTTT. Its translation is CASSLVGSPLHF.

V is TRBV25-1 and J is TRBJ2-1, with 8 nucleotides matching TRBD2. The trim removed 1 base at V and 5 bases at J, leaving 4 bases unmatched. This CDR3 comprises 15 residues. Germline V gene lookup returns CDR1 MGHDK and CDR2 SYGVNS. CDR3 sequence reads: CASSESTSVNNEQFF. For the CDR3, the DNA is TGTGCCAGCAGTGAATCGACTAGCGTAAACAATGAGCAGTTCTTC.

This chain uses TRBV20-1 with TRBJ2-3, with a weak D call TRBD2 (5 bases). Germline loops: CDR1 DFQATT, CDR2 SNEGSKA (reference sequence). The CDR3 is 15 residues long. Trimming stripped 3 bases from V and 2 bases from J, with 15 bases between. The chain's CDR3 is CSASNPSGNTDTQYF. Here the CDR3 DNA reads TGCAGTGCTAGCAACCCCAGCGGTAACACAGATACGCAGTATTTT.

The chain combines TRBV20-1 with TRBJ2-2; 10 nucleotides match TRBD2. Looked up from germline, CDR1 is DFQATT and CDR2 is SNEGSKA (reference sequence). Trimming took 0 bases from V and 5 from J; bases not matched to a gene: 6. The CDR3 length is 16 residues. CDR3 sequence (DNA): TGCAGTGCTAGAGATCCTAGCGGGAGAAATACCGGGGAGCTGTTTTTT. This sequence encodes CSARDPSGRNTGELFF.

This clonotype was found many times. The chain couples TRBV28 to TRBJ2-5; the D is unclear. Between the trimmed V and J ends, which lost 1 base and 4 bases, there was a span of 10 bases. The germline V gene encodes CDR1 MDHEN and CDR2 SYDVKM. The CDR3 is made up of 14 amino acids. The CDR3 DNA sequence: TGTGCCAGCAGTTTATCGGTCTGGGGAGAGACCCAGTACTTC. Its translation is CASSLSVWGETQYF.

This clonotype showed up many times. V gene TRBV2 combines with J gene TRBJ2-1; no reliable D call. Trimming stripped 1 base from V and 6 bases from J, with 7 bases between. The CDR3 spans 13 residues. The germline V gene has CDR1 SNHLY and CDR2 FYNNEI. CDR3 sequence: CASSEGSANEQFF. DNA of the CDR3: TGTGCCAGCAGTGAAGGATCGGCCAATGAGCAGTTCTTC.

This clonotype was seen many times. The chain recombines TRBV10-3 with TRBJ2-1, with 8 positions matching TRBD2. V lost 6 bases to trimming and J lost 14 bases; unmatched junction nucleotides: 18. Germline V lookup: CDR1 ENHRY, CDR2 SYGVKD. CDR3 length: 15 residues. CDR3 nucleotides: TGTGCCATCAGGGAGACTAGCGATCCCCCCTCCCCCGAGTTCTTC. Amino acids: CAIRETSDPPSPEFF.

V and J are TRBV4-1 and TRBJ2-5; no clear D. The CDR3 totals 14 residues. Germline lookup yields CDR1 MGHRA and CDR2 YSYEKL. Trimming took off 5 bases at V and 5 bases at J, with 15 bases between the two ends. Here the CDR3 reads CASSEGLGLETQYF. CDR3 in DNA: TGCGCCAGCAGCGAAGGGCTTGGCTTGGAGACCCAGTACTTC.

This clonotype occurred a few times. The chain combines TRBV20-1 with TRBJ2-4; 7 bases match TRBD2. The CDR3 runs to 16 residues. Germline lookup yields CDR1 DFQATT and CDR2 SNEGSKA (reference sequence). V was pared by 6 bases and J by 4 bases, with 15 bases of the junction left unmatched. CDR3 sequence: CSAHRGFLAAKNIQYF. CDR3 nucleotide sequence: TGCAGTGCCCATAGGGGTTTCCTAGCGGCTAAAAACATTCAGTACTTC.

This clonotype was counted a few times. The chain combines TRBV9 with TRBJ2-7; TRBD2 might be the D (6 bases). Germline CDR1 reads SGDLS; CDR2 reads YYNGEE. V lost 0 bases and J 3 bases, leaving 13 bases between the germline ends. The CDR3 length is 15 residues. In DNA, the CDR3 is TGTGCCAGCAGCGTAGAGTTCGGCGGGGACTACGAGCAGTACTTC. This gives the protein CASSVEFGGDYEQYF. The whole variable domain, filled in from reference TRBV9 and TRBJ2-7, reads DSGVTQTPKHLITATGQRVTLRCSPRSGDLSVYWYQQSLDQGLQFLIQYYNGEERAKGNILERFSAQQFPDLHSELNLSSLELGDSALYFCASSVEFGGDYEQYFGPGTRLTVT.

This clonotype was seen a few times. The chain employs TRBV18 and TRBJ1-4, with D tentatively TRBD1 (6 bases). Trimming took off 4 bases at V and 8 bases at J, with 11 bases between the two ends. The germline V gene has CDR1 KGHSH and CDR2 LQKENI. CDR3 length: 13 amino acids. The CDR3 bases are TGTGCCAGCTCACGGGAGACAGGCGAAAAACTGTTTTTT. Its translation: CASSRETGEKLFF. Full variable domain (remainder filled in from reference TRBV18 and TRBJ1-4): NAGVMQNPRHLVRRRGQEARLRCSPMKGHSHVYWYRQLPEEGLKFMVYLQKENIIDESGMPKERFSAEFPKEGPSILRIQQVVRGDSAAYFCASSRETGEKLFFGSGTQLSVL.

This clonotype was recorded many times. The J gene is TRBJ1-1, the V gene TRBV20-1, with D possibly being TRBD1 (6 bases). Per germline, CDR1 DFQATT and CDR2 SNEGSKA (reference sequence). V gave up 4 bases and J gave up 0 bases, with 9 bases separating them. The CDR3 is 13 amino acids. CDR3 sequence: CSATGGLNTEAFF. CDR3 DNA sequence: TGCAGTGCTACTGGGGGGCTGAACACTGAAGCTTTCTTT.

This clonotype was detected ten times or more. The gene calls are TRBV5-1 and TRBJ1-2, with 10 bases that match TRBD1. V dropped 3 bases and J dropped 5; count of bases not matched to a gene: 7. Germline V gene lookup returns CDR1 SGHRS and CDR2 YFSETQ. The CDR3 runs to 15 residues. Here the CDR3 reads CASSSYPDRGYGYTF. CDR3 DNA: TGCGCCAGCAGCTCGTACCCGGACAGGGGGTATGGCTACACCTTC.

This clonotype was detected many times. The chain joins TRBV11-2 to TRBJ2-5; 13 bases map to TRBD2. Germline lookup yields CDR1 SGHAT and CDR2 FQNNGV. After removal of 5 bases from V and 5 bases from J, the junction contained 5 bases not matched to a gene. The CDR3 extends over 15 amino acids. DNA of the CDR3: TGTGCCAGCAGCGATGGGACTAGCGGGATCGAGACCCAGTACTTC. Its protein is CASSDGTSGIETQYF.